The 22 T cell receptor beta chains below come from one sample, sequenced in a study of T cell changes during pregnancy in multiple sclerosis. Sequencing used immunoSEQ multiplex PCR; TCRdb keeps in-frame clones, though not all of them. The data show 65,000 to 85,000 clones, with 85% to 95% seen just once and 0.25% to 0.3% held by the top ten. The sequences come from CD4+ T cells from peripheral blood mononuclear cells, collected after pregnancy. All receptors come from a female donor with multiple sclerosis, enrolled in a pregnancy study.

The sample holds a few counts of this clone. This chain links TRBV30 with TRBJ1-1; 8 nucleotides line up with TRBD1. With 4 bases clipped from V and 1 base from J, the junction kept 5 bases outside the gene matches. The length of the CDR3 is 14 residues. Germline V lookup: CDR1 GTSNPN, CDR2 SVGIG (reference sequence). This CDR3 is CAWIRDRGNTEAFF. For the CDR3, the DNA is TGTGCCTGGATTAGAGACAGGGGGAACACTGAAGCTTTCTTT. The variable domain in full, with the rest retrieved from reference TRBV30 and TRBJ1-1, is SQTIHQWPATLVQPVGSPLSLECTVEGTSNPNLYWYRQAAGRGLQLLFYSVGIGQISSEVPQNLSASRPQDRQFILSSKKLLLSDSGFYLCAWIRDRGNTEAFFGQGTRLTVV.

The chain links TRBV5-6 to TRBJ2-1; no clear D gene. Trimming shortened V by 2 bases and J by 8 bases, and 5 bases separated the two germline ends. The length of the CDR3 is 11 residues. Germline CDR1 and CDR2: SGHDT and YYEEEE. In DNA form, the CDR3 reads TGTGCCAGCAGCTTAGAGTATGAGCAGTTCTTC. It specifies CASSLEYEQFF.

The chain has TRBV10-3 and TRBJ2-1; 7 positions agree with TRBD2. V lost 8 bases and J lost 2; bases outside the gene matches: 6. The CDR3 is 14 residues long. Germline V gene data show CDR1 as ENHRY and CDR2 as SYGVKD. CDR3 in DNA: TGTGCCATCTGGGGAGGGGTCGCCTACAATGAGCAGTTCTTC. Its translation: CAIWGGVAYNEQFF.

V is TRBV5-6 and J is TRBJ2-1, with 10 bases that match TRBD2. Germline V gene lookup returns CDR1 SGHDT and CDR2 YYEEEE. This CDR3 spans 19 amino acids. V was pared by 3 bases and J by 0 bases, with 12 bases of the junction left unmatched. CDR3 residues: CASSWGLAGENPSYNEQFF. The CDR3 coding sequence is TGTGCCAGCAGCTGGGGGCTAGCGGGGGAGAACCCCTCCTACAATGAGCAGTTCTTC. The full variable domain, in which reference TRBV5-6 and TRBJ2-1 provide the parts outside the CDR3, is DAGVTQSPTHLIKTRGQQVTLRCSPKSGHDTVSWYQQALGQGPQFIFQYYEEEERQRGNFPDRFSGHQFPNYSSELNVNALLLGDSALYLCASSWGLAGENPSYNEQFFGPGTRLTVL.

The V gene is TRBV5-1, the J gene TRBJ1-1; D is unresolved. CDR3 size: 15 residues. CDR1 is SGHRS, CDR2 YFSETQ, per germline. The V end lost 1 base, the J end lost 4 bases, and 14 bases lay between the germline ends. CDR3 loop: CASSLTGMAGTEAFF. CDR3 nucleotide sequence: TGCGCCAGCAGCTTGACCGGCATGGCGGGCACTGAAGCTTTCTTT.

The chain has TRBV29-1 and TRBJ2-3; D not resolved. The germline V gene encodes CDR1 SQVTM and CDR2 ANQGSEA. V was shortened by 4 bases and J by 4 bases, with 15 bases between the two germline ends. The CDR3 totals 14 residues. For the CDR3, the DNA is TGCAGCGTTGTAAACAGATTTGTGGCAGATACGCAGTATTTT. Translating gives CSVVNRFVADTQYF.

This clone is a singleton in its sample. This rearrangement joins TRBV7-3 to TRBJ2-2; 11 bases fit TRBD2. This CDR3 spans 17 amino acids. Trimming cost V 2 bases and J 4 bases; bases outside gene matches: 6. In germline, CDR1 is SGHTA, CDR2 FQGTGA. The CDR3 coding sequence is TGTGCCAGCAGCTTAGTCCGTAGCGGGGGGGCCACCGGGGAGCTGTTTTTT. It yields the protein CASSLVRSGGATGELFF.

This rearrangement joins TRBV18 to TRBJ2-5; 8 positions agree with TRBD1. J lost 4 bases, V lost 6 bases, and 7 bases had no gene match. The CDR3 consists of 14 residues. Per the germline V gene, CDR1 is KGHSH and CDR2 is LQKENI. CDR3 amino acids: CASSESGTGETQYF. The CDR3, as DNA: TGTGCCAGCTCCGAATCCGGGACAGGAGAGACCCAGTACTTC.

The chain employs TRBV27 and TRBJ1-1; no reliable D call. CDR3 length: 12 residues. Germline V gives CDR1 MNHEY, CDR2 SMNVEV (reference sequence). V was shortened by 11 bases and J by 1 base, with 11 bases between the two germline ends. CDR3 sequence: CAPHGSNTEAFF. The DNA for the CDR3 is TGTGCCCCACACGGGTCGAACACTGAAGCTTTCTTT.

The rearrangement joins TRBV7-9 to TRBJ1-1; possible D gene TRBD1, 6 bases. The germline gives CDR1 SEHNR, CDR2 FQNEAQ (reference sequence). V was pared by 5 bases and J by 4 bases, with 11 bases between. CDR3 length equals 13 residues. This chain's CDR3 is CASSLTGSTEAFF. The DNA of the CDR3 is TGTGCCAGCAGCCTTACAGGGTCCACTGAAGCTTTCTTT.

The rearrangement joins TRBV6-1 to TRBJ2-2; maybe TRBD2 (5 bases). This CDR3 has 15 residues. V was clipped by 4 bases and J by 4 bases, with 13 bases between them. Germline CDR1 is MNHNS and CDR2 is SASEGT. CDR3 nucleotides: TGTGCCAGCAGTGGAGCAACGGGGATCACCGGGGAGCTGTTTTTT. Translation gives CASSGATGITGELFF.

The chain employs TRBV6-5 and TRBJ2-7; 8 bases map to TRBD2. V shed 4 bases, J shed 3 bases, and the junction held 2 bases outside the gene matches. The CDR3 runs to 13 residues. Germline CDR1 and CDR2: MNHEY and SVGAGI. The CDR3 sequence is CASSSAGGYEQYF. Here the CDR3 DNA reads TGTGCCAGCAGTTCCGCGGGAGGCTACGAGCAGTACTTC.

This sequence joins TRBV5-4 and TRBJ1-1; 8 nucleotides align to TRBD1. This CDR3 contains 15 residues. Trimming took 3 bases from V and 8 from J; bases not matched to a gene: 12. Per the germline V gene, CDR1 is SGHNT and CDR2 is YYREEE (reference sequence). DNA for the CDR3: TGTGCCAGCAGCTACAGCAGGGGGCCGCCAGAGGAAGCTTTCTTT. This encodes CASSYSRGPPEEAFF.

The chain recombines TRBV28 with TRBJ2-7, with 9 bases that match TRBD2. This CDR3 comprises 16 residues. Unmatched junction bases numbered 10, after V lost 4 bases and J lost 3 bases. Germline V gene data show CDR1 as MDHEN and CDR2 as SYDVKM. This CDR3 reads CASSSGVAGAFYEQYF. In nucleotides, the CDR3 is TGTGCCAGCAGTTCTGGAGTAGCGGGGGCTTTCTACGAGCAGTACTTC. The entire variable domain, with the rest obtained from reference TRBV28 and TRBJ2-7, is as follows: DVKVTQSSRYLVKRTGEKVFLECVQDMDHENMFWYRQDPGLGLRLIYFSYDVKMKEKGDIPEGYSVSREKKERFSLILESASTNQTSMYLCASSSGVAGAFYEQYFGPGTRLTVT.

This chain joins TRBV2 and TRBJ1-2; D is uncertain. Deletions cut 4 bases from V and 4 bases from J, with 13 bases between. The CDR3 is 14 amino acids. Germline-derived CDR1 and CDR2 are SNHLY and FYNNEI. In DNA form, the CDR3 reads TGTGCCAGCAGTGCCCGGAGGGAGTCCTATGGCTACACCTTC. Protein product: CASSARRESYGYTF.

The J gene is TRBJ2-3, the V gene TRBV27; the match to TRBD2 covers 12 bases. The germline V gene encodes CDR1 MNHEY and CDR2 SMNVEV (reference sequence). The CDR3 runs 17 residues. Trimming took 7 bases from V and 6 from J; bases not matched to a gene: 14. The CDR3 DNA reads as TGTGCCAGCACCCCTGACAGGCGTGGACTAGCGGGGGATACGCAGTATTTT. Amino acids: CASTPDRRGLAGDTQYF.

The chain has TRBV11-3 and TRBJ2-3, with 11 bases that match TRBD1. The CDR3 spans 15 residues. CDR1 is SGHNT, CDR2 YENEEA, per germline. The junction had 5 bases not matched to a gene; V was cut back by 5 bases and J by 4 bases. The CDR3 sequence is CASSGPGQGADTQYF. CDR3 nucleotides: TGTGCCAGCAGCGGACCGGGACAGGGGGCAGATACGCAGTATTTT. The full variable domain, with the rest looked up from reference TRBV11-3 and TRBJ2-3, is EAGVVQSPRYKIIEKKQPVAFWCNPISGHNTLYWYLQNLGQGPELLIRYENEEAVDDSQLPKDRFSAERLKGVDSTLKIQPAELGDSAVYLCASSGPGQGADTQYFGPGTRLTVL.

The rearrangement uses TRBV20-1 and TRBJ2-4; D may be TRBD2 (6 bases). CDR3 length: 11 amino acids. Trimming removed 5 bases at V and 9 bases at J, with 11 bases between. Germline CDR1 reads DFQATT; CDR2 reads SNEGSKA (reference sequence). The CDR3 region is CSAPRGSIQYF. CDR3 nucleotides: TGCAGTGCTCCTCGGGGGAGCATTCAGTACTTC.

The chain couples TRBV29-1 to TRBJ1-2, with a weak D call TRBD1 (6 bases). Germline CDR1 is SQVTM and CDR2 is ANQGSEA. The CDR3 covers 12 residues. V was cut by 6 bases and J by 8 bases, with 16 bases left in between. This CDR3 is CSVDEQGKGYTF. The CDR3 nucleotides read TGCAGCGTCGACGAACAGGGCAAGGGCTACACCTTC.

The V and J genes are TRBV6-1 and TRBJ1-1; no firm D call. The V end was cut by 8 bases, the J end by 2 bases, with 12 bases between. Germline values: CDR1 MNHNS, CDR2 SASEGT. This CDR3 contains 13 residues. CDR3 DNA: TGTGCCAGCTCGGCCGAGACAAACACTGAAGCTTTCTTT. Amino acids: CASSAETNTEAFF.

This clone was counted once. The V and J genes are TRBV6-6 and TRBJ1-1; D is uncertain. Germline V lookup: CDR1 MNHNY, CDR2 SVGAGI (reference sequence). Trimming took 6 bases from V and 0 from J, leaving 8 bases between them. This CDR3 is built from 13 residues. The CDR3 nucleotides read TGTGCCAGCAGCTTAGACATGAACACTGAAGCTTTCTTT. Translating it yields CASSLDMNTEAFF.

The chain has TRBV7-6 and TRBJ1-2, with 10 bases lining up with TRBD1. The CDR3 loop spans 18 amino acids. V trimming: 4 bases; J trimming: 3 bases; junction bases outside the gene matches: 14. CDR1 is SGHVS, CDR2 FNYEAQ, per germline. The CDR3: CASSSILGGDRGDYGYTF. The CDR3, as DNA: TGTGCCAGCAGCTCCATTCTAGGGGGGGACAGGGGAGACTATGGCTACACCTTC. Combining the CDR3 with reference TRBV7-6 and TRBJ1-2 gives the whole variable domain GAGVSQSPRYKVTKRGQDVALRCDPISGHVSLYWYRQALGQGPEFLTYFNYEAQQDKSGLPNDRFSAERPEGSISTLTIQRTEQRDSAMYRCASSSILGGDRGDYGYTFGSGTRLTVV.